These 23 T cell receptor beta chains originate from one sample sequenced in a study of blood T cell repertoires in COVID-19. Assay used: immunoSEQ multiplex PCR; TCRdb lists only in-frame clones, some missing. Of 250,000 to 300,000 clones in the sample, around 89% were seen once. Material: peripheral blood. These receptor sequences come from a woman aged 45-65 years with COVID-19, enrolled during active disease.

J is TRBJ1-2 and V is TRBV27; D is perhaps TRBD1 (6 bases). Germline V gives CDR1 MNHEY, CDR2 SMNVEV (reference sequence). The CDR3 has 15 residues. Trimming took off 5 bases at V and 8 bases at J, with 21 bases between the two ends. Written as DNA, the CDR3 is TGTGCCAGCAGTCTCCTTAACAGGGAGGGATGGGGCTACACCTTC. It codes for CASSLLNREGWGYTF.

In this sample, this clone turned up once. The CDR3 DNA sequence: TGTGCCAGCAGCCGCGTTCAGGACTACGAGCAGTACTTC. Its translation is CASSRVQDYEQYF. This chain links TRBV7-2 with TRBJ2-7, with D uncertain. Trimming removed 5 bases from V and 3 bases from J, with 11 bases in between. CDR1 and CDR2 (germline): SGHTA, FQGNSA. The CDR3 consists of 13 residues.

The chain combines TRBV6-4 with TRBJ1-2, with 9 bases matching TRBD1. Unmatched junction bases numbered 2, after V lost 4 bases and J lost 5 bases. Per the germline V gene, CDR1 is MRHNA and CDR2 is SNTAGT. This CDR3 has 13 residues. CDR3 loop: CASSGGTGYGYTF. CDR3 DNA sequence: TGTGCCAGCAGTGGCGGGACAGGGTATGGCTACACCTTC.

The chain links TRBV7-2 to TRBJ2-5; 7 bases agree with TRBD2. The CDR3 totals 17 residues. CDR1 is SGHTA and CDR2 is FQGNSA in the germline V gene. With V trimmed by 5 bases and J by 4 bases, 16 bases remained unmatched. The CDR3 is CASSPDYSGLGGETQYF. In nucleotides, the CDR3 is TGTGCCAGCAGCCCGGACTATAGCGGGCTAGGTGGAGAGACCCAGTACTTC.

J is TRBJ1-3 and V is TRBV2, with D possibly TRBD1 on 6 matching bases. This CDR3 region has 17 residues. CDR1 is SNHLY, CDR2 FYNNEI, per germline. V was cut by 6 bases and J by 1 base, with 19 bases left in between. CDR3 residues: CASSALQGTKSGNTIYF. The DNA of the CDR3 is TGTGCCAGCAGCGCCCTACAGGGAACAAAATCTGGAAACACCATATATTTT.

The rearrangement uses TRBV5-4 and TRBJ2-3; 9 bases are a match to TRBD2. The ends lost 4 bases at V and 3 bases at J; junction bases unmatched: 3. The germline gives CDR1 SGHNT, CDR2 YYREEE (reference sequence). The CDR3 covers 14 residues. The CDR3 bases are TGTGCCAGCAGCCTTAGCGGGAGTACAGATACGCAGTATTTT. Its protein product is CASSLSGSTDTQYF.

The genes are TRBV7-2 and TRBJ1-6; D unresolved. The germline gives CDR1 SGHTA, CDR2 FQGNSA. This CDR3 spans 12 amino acids. The V end was cut by 6 bases, the J end by 10 bases, with 10 bases between. The CDR3 reads CASSLVGSPLHF. The CDR3 region has the DNA TGTGCCAGCAGTCTCGTTGGCTCACCCCTCCACTTT.

This rearrangement joins TRBV4-1 to TRBJ2-7; TRBD1 agrees at 8 bases. The trim removed 4 bases at V and 2 bases at J, leaving 4 bases unmatched. The CDR3 totals 14 residues. Germline CDR1 reads MGHRA; CDR2 reads YSYEKL. The CDR3 coding sequence is TGCGCCAGCAGCCGCCAGGGGGCGACCTACGAGCAGTACTTC. Translation gives CASSRQGATYEQYF.

The genes are TRBV11-2 and TRBJ1-4; D is unclear. CDR1 SGHAT and CDR2 FQNNGV come from the germline V gene. Deletions cut 6 bases from V and 6 bases from J, with 17 bases between. CDR3 length: 15 residues. This chain's CDR3 is CASRPPREADEKLFF. CDR3 bases: TGTGCCAGCAGACCTCCCCGTGAGGCGGATGAAAAACTGTTTTTT.

The V call is TRBV24-1, the J call TRBJ1-5, with 8 bases lining up with TRBD1. The CDR3 runs 15 residues. Trimming cost V 4 bases and J 7 bases; bases outside gene matches: 8. Germline V gene lookup returns CDR1 KGHDR and CDR2 SFDVKD. CDR3 DNA: TGTGCCACCAGTGAAACAGACAGGGGCGGGCAGCCCCAGCATTTT. Translated, it gives CATSETDRGGQPQHF.

This chain connects TRBV5-4 to TRBJ2-1, with 13 positions matching TRBD2. The CDR3 loop spans 16 amino acids. The germline V gene encodes CDR1 SGHNT and CDR2 YYREEE (reference sequence). The V segment lost 0 bases and the J segment 7 bases; nucleotides outside the gene matches: 4. CDR3 bases: TGTGCCAGCAGCTTGGAACTAGCGGGAGGGTTGAATGAGCAGTTCTTC. It specifies CASSLELAGGLNEQFF. The whole variable domain, filled in from reference TRBV5-4 and TRBJ2-1, reads ETGVTQSPTHLIKTRGQQVTLRCSSQSGHNTVSWYQQALGQGPQFIFQYYREEENGRGNFPPRFSGLQFPNYSSELNVNALELDDSALYLCASSLELAGGLNEQFFGPGTRLTVL.

The V gene is TRBV5-1, the J gene TRBJ2-3, with 12 bases that match TRBD2. The V and J ends lost 4 bases and 5 bases, in that order; junction bases with no gene match: 11. CDR3 length: 17 residues. The germline V gene has CDR1 SGHRS and CDR2 YFSETQ. The CDR3: CASSPGLAGRVLDTQYF. The CDR3 nucleotides read TGCGCCAGCAGCCCCGGACTAGCGGGACGGGTCTTAGATACGCAGTATTTT.

The chain employs TRBV6-5 and TRBJ1-1; D may be TRBD1 (5 bases). The CDR3 is made up of 12 amino acids. Germline V gene lookup returns CDR1 MNHEY and CDR2 SVGAGI. The CDR3 DNA follows: TGTGCGAGCCGGGGGGAGTTTACTGAAGCTTTCTTT. Residues: CASRGEFTEAFF.

The chain uses TRBV6-5 and TRBJ1-1; D gene uncertain. This CDR3 spans 12 amino acids. Trimming cost V 6 bases and J 4 bases, with 9 bases left between them. Germline CDR1 MNHEY, CDR2 SVGAGI. The CDR3: CASSYYSTEAFF. DNA of the CDR3: TGTGCCAGCAGCTATTACAGCACTGAAGCTTTCTTT.

This chain uses TRBV27 with TRBJ2-7; D may be TRBD1 (6 bases). The CDR3 runs to 16 residues. Germline V gives CDR1 MNHEY, CDR2 SMNVEV (reference sequence). V lost 0 bases to trimming and J lost 2 bases, with 14 bases between them. CDR3 region: CASSLSTGQKTYEQYF. CDR3 in DNA: TGTGCCAGCAGTTTATCGACAGGCCAAAAAACCTACGAGCAGTACTTC.

This chain links TRBV7-8 with TRBJ2-2; 10 positions agree with TRBD2. The CDR3 covers 17 residues. The J segment lost 6 bases and the V segment lost 5 bases, leaving 12 bases of the junction unmatched. Germline-derived CDR1 and CDR2 are SGHVS and FQNEAQ. DNA of the CDR3: TGTGCCAGCAGCGATAGGGGAACTAGCGGGATGGCCGGGGAGCTGTTTTTT. Translation: CASSDRGTSGMAGELFF.

This clone was counted only a few times. The chain is built from TRBV13 and TRBJ2-2; TRBD2 is a possible D gene (6 bases). The V gene lost 0 bases and the J gene lost 0 bases, with 11 bases spanning the gap. The CDR3 extends over 17 amino acids. Germline V lookup: CDR1 PRHDT, CDR2 FYEKMQ (reference sequence). CDR3 region: CASSLGDGLTNTGELFF. In nucleotides, the CDR3 is TGTGCCAGCAGCTTAGGGGACGGACTAACGAACACCGGGGAGCTGTTTTTT.

V and J are TRBV6-2 or TRBV6-3 and TRBJ2-3, with TRBD1 matching over 8 bases. CDR3 length: 15 amino acids. CDR1 and CDR2 from the germline V gene are MNHEY and SVGEGT. Trimming removed 2 bases from V and 3 bases from J; junction bases left unmatched: 4. CDR3: CASSYDRQGTDTQYF. The CDR3 DNA reads TGTGCCAGCAGTTACGATAGACAGGGGACAGATACGCAGTATTTT.

This chain uses TRBV5-1 with TRBJ2-1, with D tentatively TRBD1 (6 bases). Trimming stripped 2 bases from V and 6 bases from J, with 15 bases between. Per germline, CDR1 SGHRS and CDR2 YFSETQ. The CDR3 has 15 residues. As DNA, the CDR3 is TGCGCCAGCAGCTTCATTCCGGGGACACGCAATGAGCAGTTCTTC. This gives the protein CASSFIPGTRNEQFF. The full variable domain, its missing parts supplied by reference TRBV5-1 and TRBJ2-1, is KAGVTQTPRYLIKTRGQQVTLSCSPISGHRSVSWYQQTPGQGLQFLFEYFSETQRNKGNFPGRFSGRQFSNSRSEMNVSTLELGDSALYLCASSFIPGTRNEQFFGPGTRLTVL.

Only one count was recorded for this clone. V is TRBV2 and J is TRBJ1-1; 9 nucleotides line up with TRBD1. Losses at the gene ends were 10 bases for V and 5 bases for J; bases not matched to a gene: 8. In germline, CDR1 is SNHLY, CDR2 FYNNEI. The CDR3 length is 13 residues. The CDR3 DNA reads as TGTGCCACCGTAGGGACAGGGAAGACTGAAGCTTTCTTT. The encoded protein is CATVGTGKTEAFF.

The rearrangement joins TRBV11-2 to TRBJ2-1, with D possibly matching TRBD2 (6 bases). V dropped 1 base and J dropped 9 bases, with 25 bases sitting between them. The CDR3 consists of 18 residues. Germline assignment: CDR1 SGHAT and CDR2 FQNNGV. The CDR3 protein is CASSLGRMGGGPNFEQFF. CDR3 nucleotides: TGTGCCAGCAGCTTAGGGCGGATGGGGGGAGGCCCGAATTTTGAGCAGTTCTTC. Complete variable domain (other parts from reference TRBV11-2 and TRBJ2-1): EAGVAQSPRYKIIEKRQSVAFWCNPISGHATLYWYQQILGQGPKLLIQFQNNGVVDDSQLPKDRFSAERLKGVDSTLKIQPAKLEDSAVYLCASSLGRMGGGPNFEQFFGPGTRLTVL.

This chain connects TRBV3-1 (or the pseudogene TRBV3-2) to TRBJ1-5; TRBD1 matches at 12 bases. Germline CDR1 is LGHDT and CDR2 is YNNKEL (reference sequence). With 3 bases clipped from V and 7 bases from J, the junction kept 4 bases outside the gene matches. The CDR3 covers 15 residues. CDR3 loop: CASSHGTGGRQPQHF. DNA of the CDR3: TGTGCCAGCAGCCACGGGACAGGGGGCCGCCAGCCCCAGCATTTT.

The V call is TRBV3-1 (or the pseudogene TRBV3-2), the J call TRBJ2-5; TRBD2 matches at 10 bases. The CDR3 has 14 residues. The junction had 2 bases not matched to a gene; V was cut back by 5 bases and J by 2 bases. Per germline, CDR1 LGHDT and CDR2 YNNKEL (reference sequence). CDR3 coding DNA: TGTGCCAGCAGCGTAGCGGGAGGTCAAGAGACCCAGTACTTC. As protein: CASSVAGGQETQYF.